This entry lists 2 T cell receptor beta chains sequenced from one sample in a study of blood T cell repertoires in COVID-19. Repertoires were generated with immunoSEQ multiplex PCR, while TCRdb's copy carries only in-frame clones and drops some. The sample records about 100,000 clones, 85% to 90% being singletons. The sequenced sample consisted of peripheral blood. These receptors were obtained from a human donor in a cohort sampled during active COVID-19.

V is TRBV11-2 and J is TRBJ1-1; 8 bases align to TRBD1. CDR1 and CDR2 (germline): SGHAT, FQNNGV. After removal of 6 bases from V and 8 bases from J, the junction contained 2 bases not matched to a gene. The CDR3 runs to 11 residues. CDR3 residues: CASRRQGEAFF. CDR3 nucleotide sequence: TGTGCCAGCAGACGACAGGGGGAAGCTTTCTTT.

The sample holds a few counts of this clone. The rearrangement joins TRBV27 to TRBJ1-6; 10 bases map to TRBD1. This CDR3 spans 16 amino acids. The junction had 17 bases not matched to a gene; V was cut back by 8 bases and J by 13 bases. From germline, CDR1 is MNHEY and CDR2 SMNVEV (reference sequence). CDR3 DNA: TGTGCCAGCTCCCCAAGGACAGGGGGTCCAATTCGGCCCCTCCACTTT. It encodes CASSPRTGGPIRPLHF.